These 18 T cell receptor beta chains came from one sample sequenced in a study of blood T cell repertoires in COVID-19. Assay: immunoSEQ multiplex PCR; the TCRdb copy retains only in-frame clones and omits some. The repertoire holds a few hundred thousand clones, with around 89% as singletons. Specimen: peripheral blood. The receptors shown here come from a woman between 45 and 65 years old with COVID-19, enrolled during active disease.

The CDR3 DNA reads as TGTGCCAGCAGCTCCCAAGGGACAGGGGAGGGCCATCAGCCCCAGCATTTT. It translates to CASSSQGTGEGHQPQHF. The chain uses TRBV7-2 and TRBJ1-5; TRBD1 aligns across 10 bases. V shed 4 bases, J shed 5 bases, and the junction held 11 bases outside the gene matches. The CDR3 consists of 17 residues. Germline lookup yields CDR1 SGHTA and CDR2 FQGNSA.

DNA of the CDR3: TGTGCCAGTAGTGCCGGACAGGGGGTATCTGAGACCCAGTACTTC. This translates into CASSAGQGVSETQYF. The chain joins TRBV19 to TRBJ2-5, with 10 positions matching TRBD1. After removal of 5 bases from V and 5 bases from J, the junction contained 8 bases not matched to a gene. The length of the CDR3 is 15 residues. Germline V CDR1 and CDR2: LNHDA, SQIVND (reference sequence). Supplemented by reference TRBV19 and TRBJ2-5, the full variable domain reads DGGITQSPKYLFRKEGQNVTLSCEQNLNHDAMYWYRQDPGQGLRLIYYSQIVNDFQKGDIAEGYSVSREKKESFPLTVTSAQKNPTAFYLCASSAGQGVSETQYFGPGTRLLVL.

The chain has TRBV10-1 and TRBJ2-2; 9 positions match TRBD2. Germline V gives CDR1 WNHNN, CDR2 SYGVQD (reference sequence). This CDR3 is built from 13 residues. V shed 7 bases, J shed 5 bases, and the junction held 2 bases outside the gene matches. Here the CDR3 reads CASTTSGTGELFF. CDR3 bases: TGCGCCAGCACAACTAGCGGGACCGGGGAGCTGTTTTTT.

With respect to this clone: Other nucleotide sequences from this sample produce the same CDR3. The J gene is TRBJ1-4, the V gene TRBV7-2; TRBD1 matches at 8 bases. Trimming at V came to 5 bases and at J to 8 bases, leaving 4 bases not matched to a gene. The CDR3 runs 13 residues. The germline gives CDR1 SGHTA, CDR2 FQGNSA. The CDR3 nucleotides are TGTGCCAGCAGCCCCGACAGGGGCGAAAAACTGTTTTTT. It translates to CASSPDRGEKLFF.

The genes are TRBV11-2 and TRBJ2-2; 9 nucleotides line up with TRBD1. Losses at the gene ends were 5 bases for V and 6 bases for J; bases not matched to a gene: 4. The CDR3 totals 14 residues. The germline V gene has CDR1 SGHAT and CDR2 FQNNGV. CDR3: CASSPRTGAGELFF. The CDR3 bases are TGTGCCAGCAGCCCTAGGACAGGGGCCGGGGAGCTGTTTTTT.

The V call is TRBV5-1, the J call TRBJ2-1; 10 bases match TRBD2. The length of the CDR3 is 18 residues. CDR1 and CDR2 from the germline V gene are SGHRS and YFSETQ. With 3 bases clipped from V and 0 bases from J, the junction kept 9 bases outside the gene matches. The CDR3, as DNA: TGCGCCAGCAGCTCCTGGACTAGCGGTCAGAGCTCCTACAATGAGCAGTTCTTC. Encoded protein: CASSSWTSGQSSYNEQFF.

This clone appeared a few times. This rearrangement joins TRBV21-1 to TRBJ1-6. TRBV21-1 is designated a pseudogene. There are 20 residues in the CDR3. The CDR3 region has the DNA TGTGCCAGCAGCAAAGGAGGGAGCCAGGCAATTCCCTCCTATAATTCACCCCTCCACTTT. Translating gives CASSKGGSQAIPSYNSPLHF.

The chain carries TRBV18 and TRBJ2-1; 11 nucleotides agree with TRBD2. V was pared by 3 bases and J by 6 bases, with 1 base of the junction left unmatched. CDR1 KGHSH and CDR2 LQKENI come from the germline V gene. The CDR3 totals 14 residues. In DNA, the CDR3 is TGTGCCAGCTCACCGACTAGCGGGGCCAATGAGCAGTTCTTC. The encoded protein is CASSPTSGANEQFF.

The V call is TRBV6-6, the J call TRBJ1-5; tentatively, D is TRBD1 (6 bases). CDR1 and CDR2 (germline): MNHNY, SVGAGI (reference sequence). The CDR3 contains 15 residues. Trimming pared 0 bases from V and 9 bases from J, leaving 15 bases between. CDR3 residues: CASSYSTGGGRPQHF. The CDR3 DNA follows: TGTGCCAGCAGTTACTCGACAGGCGGCGGGAGGCCCCAGCATTTT.

Only a few counts were recorded for this clone. V and J are TRBV28 and TRBJ1-1; D gene ambiguous. CDR1 and CDR2 (germline): MDHEN, SYDVKM. CDR3 length: 15 amino acids. Trimming removed 3 bases at V and 1 base at J, with 12 bases between. DNA of the CDR3: TGTGCCAGCAGTTTCCCTTTCATGAGGAACACTGAAGCTTTCTTT. Amino acids: CASSFPFMRNTEAFF. Complete variable domain (other parts from reference TRBV28 and TRBJ1-1): DVKVTQSSRYLVKRTGEKVFLECVQDMDHENMFWYRQDPGLGLRLIYFSYDVKMKEKGDIPEGYSVSREKKERFSLILESASTNQTSMYLCASSFPFMRNTEAFFGQGTRLTVV.

This clone came up once. The V gene is TRBV19, the J gene TRBJ1-2; 12 bases map to TRBD1. The germline V gene encodes CDR1 LNHDA and CDR2 SQIVND (reference sequence). This CDR3 has 15 residues. Trimming at V came to 7 bases and at J to 3 bases, leaving 6 bases not matched to a gene. This CDR3 reads CASTRDRGLDYGYTF. The CDR3 bases are TGTGCCAGTACCCGGGACAGGGGGCTAGACTATGGCTACACCTTC.

This clone was detected once. V gene TRBV5-5 combines with J gene TRBJ2-1; 10 bases fit TRBD2. There are 16 residues in the CDR3. Germline CDR1 reads SGHKS; CDR2 reads YYEKEE (reference sequence). With V trimmed by 8 bases and J by 0 bases, 8 bases remained unmatched. The CDR3 loop is CASTPRLAGSYNEQFF. The DNA of the CDR3 is TGTGCCAGTACTCCTAGACTAGCGGGCTCCTACAATGAGCAGTTCTTC. The variable domain in full, with the rest retrieved from reference TRBV5-5 and TRBJ2-1, is DAGVTQSPTHLIKTRGQQVTLRCSPISGHKSVSWYQQVLGQGPQFIFQYYEKEERGRGNFPDRFSARQFPNYSSELNVNALLLGDSALYLCASTPRLAGSYNEQFFGPGTRLTVL.

V and J are TRBV6-6 and TRBJ1-2; 7 bases line up with TRBD1. The CDR3 is 13 residues long. The V gene's germline CDR1 is MNHNY and CDR2 SVGAGI (reference sequence). V lost 5 bases to trimming and J lost 7 bases; unmatched junction nucleotides: 7. Here the CDR3 reads CASSERQGSGYTF. In DNA, the CDR3 is TGTGCCAGCAGTGAGCGACAGGGAAGTGGCTACACCTTC.

The chain carries TRBV7-6 and TRBJ2-6, with D unresolved. Trimming cost V 4 bases and J 0 bases, with 10 bases left between them. The CDR3 consists of 16 residues. Per the germline V gene, CDR1 is SGHVS and CDR2 is FNYEAQ. The CDR3 DNA reads as TGTGCCAGCAGCTACTTAGAGATCTCTGGGGCCAACGTCCTGACTTTC. Residues: CASSYLEISGANVLTF.

The rearrangement joins TRBV15 to TRBJ2-1, with D possibly matching TRBD1 (6 bases). The CDR3 spans 16 residues. CDR1 LNHNV and CDR2 YYDKDF come from the germline V gene (reference sequence). Trimming took off 4 bases at V and 0 bases at J, with 13 bases between the two ends. CDR3 sequence: CATSIQTGSSYNEQFF. The DNA of the CDR3 is TGTGCCACCAGCATTCAAACAGGGAGCTCCTACAATGAGCAGTTCTTC.

The chain has TRBV5-1 and TRBJ2-5, with TRBD2 matching over 8 bases. The length of the CDR3 is 14 residues. The V segment lost 0 bases and the J segment 4 bases; nucleotides outside the gene matches: 2. Germline V CDR1 and CDR2: SGHRS, YFSETQ. CDR3 region: CASSLDAGGETQYF. CDR3 bases: TGCGCCAGCAGCTTGGATGCGGGGGGAGAGACCCAGTACTTC.

The chain uses TRBV29-1 and TRBJ1-1, with D perhaps TRBD1 (6 bases). V dropped 7 bases and J dropped 0 bases, with 12 bases sitting between them. The CDR3 is made up of 13 amino acids. Germline loops: CDR1 SQVTM, CDR2 ANQGSEA. In DNA, the CDR3 is TGCAGCGCCCGACAGGATATGAACACTGAAGCTTTCTTT. It translates to CSARQDMNTEAFF.

The rearrangement uses TRBV5-1 and TRBJ2-7; 11 bases map to TRBD2. The CDR3 length is 14 residues. J gave up 7 bases and V 5 bases, and 8 bases lay outside the gene matches. Germline CDR1 reads SGHRS; CDR2 reads YFSETQ. In nucleotides, the CDR3 is TGCGCCAGCAGTCACGGACTAGCGGGTGTTGAGCAGTACTTC. Its protein product is CASSHGLAGVEQYF.